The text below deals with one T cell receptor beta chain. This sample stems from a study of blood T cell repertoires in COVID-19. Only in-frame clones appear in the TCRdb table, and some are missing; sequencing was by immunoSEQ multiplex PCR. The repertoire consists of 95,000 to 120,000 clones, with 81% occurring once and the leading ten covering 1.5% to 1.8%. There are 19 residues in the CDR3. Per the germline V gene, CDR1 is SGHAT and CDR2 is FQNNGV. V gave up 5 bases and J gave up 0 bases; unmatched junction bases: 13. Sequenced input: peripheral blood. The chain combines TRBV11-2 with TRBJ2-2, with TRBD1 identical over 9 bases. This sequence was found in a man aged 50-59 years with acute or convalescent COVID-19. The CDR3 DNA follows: TGTGCCAGCAGCCTCCACCCCGGGACAGGGACGTCGAACACCGGGGAGCTGTTTTTT. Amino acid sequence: CASSLHPGTGTSNTGELFF.